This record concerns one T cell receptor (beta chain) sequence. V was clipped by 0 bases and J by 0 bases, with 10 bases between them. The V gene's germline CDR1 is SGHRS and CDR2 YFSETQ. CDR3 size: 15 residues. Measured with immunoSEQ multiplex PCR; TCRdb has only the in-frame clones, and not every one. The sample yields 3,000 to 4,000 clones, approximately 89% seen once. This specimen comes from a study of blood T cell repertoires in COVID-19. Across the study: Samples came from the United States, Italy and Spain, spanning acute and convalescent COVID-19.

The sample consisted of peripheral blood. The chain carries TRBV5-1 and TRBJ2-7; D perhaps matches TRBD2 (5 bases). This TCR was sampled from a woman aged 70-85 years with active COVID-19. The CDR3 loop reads CASSLDGRGSYEQYF. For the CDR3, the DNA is TGCGCCAGCAGCTTGGACGGACGGGGCTCCTACGAGCAGTACTTC.